Listed below are T cell receptor beta chains from one sample, sequenced in a study of blood T cells in healthy people across ages. TCRdb re-called the 5' RACE reads through MiXCR, storing one row per CDR3 protein. The table shows 700,000 to 900,000 distinct CDR3 sequences, with 53% occurring only once. Sequencing input: blood. The receptors stem from an elderly man in good health. Each CDR3 is given without its conserved first and last residue.

TRBV7-9	TRBJ2-7	ASSLTTAAYEQY
TRBV6-5	TRBJ2-7	ASSVRLAGTYEQY
TRBV29-1	TRBJ2-7	SVVTISPEQY
TRBV6-5	TRBJ2-4	ASSYSGSGDPKNIQY
TRBV6-5	TRBJ2-6	ASSYSRSGRLSGANVLT
TRBV7-9	TRBJ2-7	ASSGGQLLSYEQY
TRBV6-1	TRBJ1-1	ASSEVTDGEAF
TRBV7-2	TRBJ1-1	ASSLKGGNTEAF
TRBV20-1	TRBJ2-1	SAIPGLAADYNEQF
TRBV20-1	TRBJ2-1	SARGEWNEQF
TRBV25-1	TRBJ2-1	ASSESGLGDEQF
TRBV12-3/TRBV12-4	TRBJ2-2	ASRSTGLAGELF
TRBV12-3/TRBV12-4	TRBJ2-1	ASTPRQGRWDEQF
TRBV29-1	TRBJ2-5	GALAGNQETQY
TRBV2	TRBJ2-3	ASSANGLISTDTQY
TRBV15	TRBJ1-6	ATSLPADHYNSPLH
TRBV5-1	TRBJ2-1	ASSLVAGGSHEQF
TRBV27	TRBJ1-2	ASSLRVHYGYT
TRBV11-3	TRBJ2-1	ASSRRGDEQF
TRBV20-1	TRBJ2-3	SAPPGSATNTDTQY
TRBV6-5	TRBJ1-2	ASSYIGGGYT
TRBV5-5	TRBJ2-3	ASSTLGAVTDTQY
TRBV20-1	TRBJ2-1	SAPRGVRTSLDEQF
TRBV5-6	TRBJ2-1	ASSLVASEQF
TRBV11-2	TRBJ2-6	ASSYTEAGANVLT
TRBV10-3	TRBJ1-5	AIREDGAHQPQH
TRBV29-1	TRBJ2-3	SVLAADTQY
TRBV12-3/TRBV12-4	TRBJ2-7	ASSITALGQY
TRBV7-2	TRBJ2-4	ASSLVGGPVAKNIQY
TRBV6-5	TRBJ2-3	ASRRAGRTDTQY
TRBV12-3/TRBV12-4	TRBJ2-7	ASSSGGLKDRANEQY
TRBV9	TRBJ2-5	ASSASGRETQY
TRBV20-1	TRBJ1-2	SARDPRGTGYRGYT
TRBV20-1	TRBJ1-4	SARAPQQGAVANEKLF
TRBV20-1	TRBJ2-7	SARLASGIYEQY
TRBV29-1	TRBJ2-7	SVEGTGSSYEQY
TRBV6-6	TRBJ1-6	ASTSGTVGSPLH